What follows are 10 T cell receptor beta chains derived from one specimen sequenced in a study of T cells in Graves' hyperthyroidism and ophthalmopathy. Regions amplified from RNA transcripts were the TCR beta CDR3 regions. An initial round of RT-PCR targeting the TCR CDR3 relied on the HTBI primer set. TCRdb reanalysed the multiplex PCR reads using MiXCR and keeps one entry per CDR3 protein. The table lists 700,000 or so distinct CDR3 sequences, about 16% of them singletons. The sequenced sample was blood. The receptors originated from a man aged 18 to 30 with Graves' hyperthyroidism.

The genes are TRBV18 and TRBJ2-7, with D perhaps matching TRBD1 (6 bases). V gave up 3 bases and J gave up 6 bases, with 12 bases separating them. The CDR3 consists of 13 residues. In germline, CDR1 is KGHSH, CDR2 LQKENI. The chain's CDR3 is CASSPRDTCEQYF. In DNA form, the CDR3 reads TGTGCCAGCTCACCCAGGGACACCTGCGAGCAGTACTTC.

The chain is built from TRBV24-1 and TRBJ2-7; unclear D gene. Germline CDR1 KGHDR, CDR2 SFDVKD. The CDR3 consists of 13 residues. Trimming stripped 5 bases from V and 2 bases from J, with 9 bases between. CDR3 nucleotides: TGTGCCACCAGTGCCCCGAAAACCTACGAGCAGTACTTC. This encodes CATSAPKTYEQYF.

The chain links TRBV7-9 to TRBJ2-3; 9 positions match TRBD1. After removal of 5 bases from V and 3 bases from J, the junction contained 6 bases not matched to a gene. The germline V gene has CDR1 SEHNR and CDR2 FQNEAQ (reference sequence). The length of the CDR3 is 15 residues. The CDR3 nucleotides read TGTGCCAGCAGCAATGGACAGGGGATAACAGATACGCAGTATTTT. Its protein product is CASSNGQGITDTQYF.

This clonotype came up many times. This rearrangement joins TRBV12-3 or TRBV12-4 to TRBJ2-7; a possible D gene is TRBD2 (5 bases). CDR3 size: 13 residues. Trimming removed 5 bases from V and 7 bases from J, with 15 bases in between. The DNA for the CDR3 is TGTGCCAGCAGTCCCGACGGGGTAAAGGAGCAGTACTTC. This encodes CASSPDGVKEQYF.

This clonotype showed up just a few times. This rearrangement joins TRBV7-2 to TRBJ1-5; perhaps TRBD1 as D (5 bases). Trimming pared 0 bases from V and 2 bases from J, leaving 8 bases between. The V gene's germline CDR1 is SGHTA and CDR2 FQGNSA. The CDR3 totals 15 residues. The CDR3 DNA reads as TGTGCCAGCAGCTTAGCGGGGGTTCGCAATCAGCCCCAGCATTTT. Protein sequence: CASSLAGVRNQPQHF.

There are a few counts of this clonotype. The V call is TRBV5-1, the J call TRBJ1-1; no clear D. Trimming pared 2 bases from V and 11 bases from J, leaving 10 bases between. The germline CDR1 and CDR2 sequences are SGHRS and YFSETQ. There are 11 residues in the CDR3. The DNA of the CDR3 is TGCGCCAGCAGCTTCTCTAATGAGGCTTTCTTT. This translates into CASSFSNEAFF.

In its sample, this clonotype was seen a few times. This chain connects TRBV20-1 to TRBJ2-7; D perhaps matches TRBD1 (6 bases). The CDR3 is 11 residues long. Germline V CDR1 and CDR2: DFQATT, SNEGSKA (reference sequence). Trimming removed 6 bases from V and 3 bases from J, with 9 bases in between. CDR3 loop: CSAKDSYEQYF. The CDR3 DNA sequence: TGCAGTGCAAAGGACAGCTACGAGCAGTACTTC.

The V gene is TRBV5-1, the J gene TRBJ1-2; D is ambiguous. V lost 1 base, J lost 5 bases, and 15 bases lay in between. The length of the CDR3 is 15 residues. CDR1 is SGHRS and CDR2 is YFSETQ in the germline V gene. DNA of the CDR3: TGCGCCAGCAGCTTGACGGGAGGCGCGTGGTATGGCTACACCTTC. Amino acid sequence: CASSLTGGAWYGYTF. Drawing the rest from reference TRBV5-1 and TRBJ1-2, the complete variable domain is KAGVTQTPRYLIKTRGQQVTLSCSPISGHRSVSWYQQTPGQGLQFLFEYFSETQRNKGNFPGRFSGRQFSNSRSEMNVSTLELGDSALYLCASSLTGGAWYGYTFGSGTRLTVV.

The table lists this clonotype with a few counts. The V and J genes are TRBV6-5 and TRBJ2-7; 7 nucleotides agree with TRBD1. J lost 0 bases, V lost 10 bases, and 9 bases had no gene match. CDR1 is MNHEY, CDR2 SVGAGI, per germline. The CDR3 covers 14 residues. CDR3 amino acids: CANPSGQSSYEQYF. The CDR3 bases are TGTGCCAACCCCTCGGGACAGAGCTCCTACGAGCAGTACTTC.

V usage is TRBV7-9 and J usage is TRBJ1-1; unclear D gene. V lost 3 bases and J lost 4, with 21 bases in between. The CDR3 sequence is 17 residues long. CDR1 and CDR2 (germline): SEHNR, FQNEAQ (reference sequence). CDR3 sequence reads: CASSFPFGGNLGTEAFF. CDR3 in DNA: TGTGCCAGCAGCTTCCCCTTTGGAGGGAATCTGGGCACTGAAGCTTTCTTT.